Presented here are 12 T cell receptor beta chains from one specimen sequenced in a study of cytomegalovirus exposure and HLA in healthy donors. The PCR employed 60 Vbeta primers together with 13 Jbeta primers. Only in-frame clones appear in the TCRdb table, and some are missing; sequencing was by immunoSEQ multiplex PCR. The sample holds 50,000 or so clones, roughly four fifths seen once. The specimen sequenced was PBMCs. Source of these receptors: a boy between 5 and 17 years old in good health and CMV-seropositive.

The V gene is TRBV6-6, the J gene TRBJ1-6, with TRBD1 matching over 7 bases. Germline V gene lookup returns CDR1 MNHNY and CDR2 SVGAGI (reference sequence). V gave up 5 bases and J gave up 7 bases; unmatched junction bases: 5. This CDR3 is 14 amino acids long. The CDR3 protein is CASSQRTGNSPLHF. The CDR3 DNA reads as TGTGCCAGCAGTCAGAGGACAGGCAATTCACCCCTCCACTTT.

This sequence joins TRBV11-2 and TRBJ2-2, with 8 bases that match TRBD1. The CDR3 extends over 18 amino acids. The ends lost 1 base at V and 2 bases at J; junction bases unmatched: 9. Germline CDR1 reads SGHAT; CDR2 reads FQNNGV. The CDR3 loop is CASSLGIGQGINTGELFF. CDR3 coding DNA: TGTGCCAGCAGCTTAGGAATCGGACAGGGTATCAACACCGGGGAGCTGTTTTTT.

V gene TRBV28 combines with J gene TRBJ1-5, with TRBD1 matching over 7 bases. The CDR3 is 15 residues long. Unmatched junction bases numbered 9, after V lost 7 bases and J lost 3 bases. CDR1 is MDHEN, CDR2 SYDVKM, per germline. CDR3 in amino acids: CASKLGQVYNQPQHF. The CDR3 coding sequence is TGTGCCAGCAAACTTGGACAGGTGTACAATCAGCCCCAGCATTTT.

This clone was observed a handful of times. The chain has TRBV6-1 and TRBJ2-7; TRBD1 matches 9 bases. CDR1 and CDR2 (germline): MNHNS, SASEGT. The CDR3 spans 15 residues. Germline trimming cut 6 bases from V and 2 bases from J; bases unmatched to any gene: 8. CDR3 in amino acids: CASSERTGEAYEQYF. CDR3 coding DNA: TGTGCCAGCAGCGAACGGACAGGGGAGGCCTACGAGCAGTACTTC.

The CDR3 bases are TGTGCCAGCAGCCCCGGGCAGGGGTTACGTAAGGAGACCCAGTACTTC. Its protein product is CASSPGQGLRKETQYF. The rearrangement uses TRBV7-2 and TRBJ2-5; perhaps TRBD1 as D (6 bases). Germline V gives CDR1 SGHTA, CDR2 FQGNSA. V was pared by 5 bases and J by 5 bases, with 21 bases between. There are 16 residues in the CDR3.

This chain connects TRBV28 to TRBJ1-4; the D is unclear. CDR1 and CDR2 (germline): MDHEN, SYDVKM. The CDR3 consists of 12 residues. Trimming removed 6 bases from V and 7 bases from J, with 9 bases in between. CDR3 nucleotides: TGTGCCAGCAGGGAAAGAGGTGAAAAACTGTTTTTT. Translating gives CASRERGEKLFF.

V is TRBV5-6 and J is TRBJ2-1, with TRBD2 identical over 8 bases. V was pared by 4 bases and J by 5 bases, with 8 bases of the junction left unmatched. This CDR3 spans 15 amino acids. The V gene's germline CDR1 is SGHDT and CDR2 YYEEEE. The DNA for the CDR3 is TGTGCCAGCAGCGACGGGGGGGCCGGCCACAATGAGCAGTTCTTC. Its protein is CASSDGGAGHNEQFF.

The V call is TRBV19, the J call TRBJ2-3; a possible D gene is TRBD2 (6 bases). The ends were cut back, 5 bases at V and 9 bases at J, with 24 bases in the middle. The CDR3 spans 16 residues. Germline CDR1 is LNHDA and CDR2 is SQIVND (reference sequence). CDR3 DNA: TGTGCCAGTAGTCCCCCTGGGCGGGGACTTTTGAGCACGCAGTATTTT. Protein product: CASSPPGRGLLSTQYF. The complete variable domain, with remaining parts taken from reference TRBV19 and TRBJ2-3, reads DGGITQSPKYLFRKEGQNVTLSCEQNLNHDAMYWYRQDPGQGLRLIYYSQIVNDFQKGDIAEGYSVSREKKESFPLTVTSAQKNPTAFYLCASSPPGRGLLSTQYFGPGTRLTVL.

The chain has TRBV5-6 and TRBJ1-1; D not resolved. Trimming took off 4 bases at V and 1 base at J, with 17 bases between the two ends. Germline lookup yields CDR1 SGHDT and CDR2 YYEEEE. This CDR3 contains 16 residues. CDR3 sequence reads: CASSLVSNSRNTEAFF. The CDR3 DNA sequence: TGTGCCAGCAGCCTAGTGTCGAACTCACGGAACACTGAAGCTTTCTTT.

As DNA, the CDR3 is TGTGCCAGCAGTTCGGTTAGCGGGGGCACAGATACGCAGTATTTT. Protein product: CASSSVSGGTDTQYF. The chain couples TRBV6-6 to TRBJ2-3, with 8 bases matching TRBD2. The J segment lost 1 base and the V segment lost 4 bases, leaving 4 bases of the junction unmatched. The CDR3 is 15 residues long. The germline gives CDR1 MNHNY, CDR2 SVGAGI (reference sequence).

V and J are TRBV6-5 and TRBJ1-1; possibly TRBD1 for D (6 bases). CDR1 and CDR2 from the germline V gene are MNHEY and SVGAGI. This CDR3 is 13 amino acids long. The V gene lost 6 bases and the J gene lost 5 bases, with 13 bases spanning the gap. The CDR3 DNA is TGTGCCAGCAGCTACAGGGCGGGGACTGAAGCTTTCTTT. It yields the protein CASSYRAGTEAFF.

V usage is TRBV6-5 and J usage is TRBJ2-3; TRBD2 might be the D (6 bases). Germline lookup yields CDR1 MNHEY and CDR2 SVGAGI. The CDR3 is 15 residues long. Between the trimmed V and J ends, which lost 6 bases and 14 bases, there was a span of 27 bases. The CDR3 loop reads CASSVQYSGSGVVYF. For the CDR3, the DNA is TGTGCCAGCAGCGTTCAATATAGCGGTTCGGGGGTAGTGTATTTT.